Only a few counts were recorded for the clone carrying this TCR beta chain. The antigen is not known. The CDR3 extends over 15 amino acids. V lost 6 bases, J lost 4 bases, and 8 bases stayed unmatched. From germline, CDR1 is SQVTM and CDR2 ANQGSEA. Clinical symptoms and serum thyroxine were used for diagnosis; TRAb, thyroid ultrasound and orbital computed tomography were also relied on. PBMCs had their origin in fresh peripheral blood (approximately 9.7 ml). Transcripts of RNA were the source for amplifying TCR beta CDR3 regions. HTBI primers were employed in first-round RT-PCR, then a second-round multiplex PCR followed. One entry per CDR3 protein, called by TCRdb with MiXCR from the multiplex PCR reads. The sample yields around 400,000 distinct CDR3 sequences, 20% to 25% seen once. These data come from a study of Graves' ophthalmopathy and Graves' hyperthyroidism. Regarding the study as a whole: Detected in blood as well were most expanded thyroid clonotypes with frequency above 0.001. Separation of ophthalmopathy from stable hyperthyroidism was achieved by a 13-signature model, at approximately 87% sensitivity and approximately 81% specificity.

The rearrangement joins TRBV29-1 to TRBJ2-2; 10 bases are a match to TRBD2. The receptor comes from a woman aged 18-29 years with stable Graves' hyperthyroidism. Specimen: peripheral blood. The CDR3 loop is CSVPSSGRATGELFF. The CDR3, as DNA: TGCAGCGTCCCTAGCAGCGGGAGGGCCACCGGGGAGCTGTTTTTT.